Sequencing of this T cell receptor (beta chain) was carried out in a study of T-cell reconstitution after alpha-beta-depleted transplantation in children. V shed 12 bases and J shed 3 bases, with 14 bases lying between them. Germline V gene data show CDR1 as KGHDR and CDR2 as SFDVKD. The CDR3 sequence is 13 residues long. This clonotype was picked up a small number of times. This sample's TCRbeta library carried unique molecular identifier barcodes. TCRdb ran MiXCR on the PCR reads and lists one entry per CDR3 protein. The data show some 640,000 distinct CDR3 sequences, roughly 17% seen once. The rearrangement joins TRBV24-1 to TRBJ2-1, with D possibly matching TRBD1 (5 bases). The material was PBMCs from the stem cell graft donor, obtained from the stem cell graft. The sequence came from a human donor who donated a stem cell graft to a child with acute myeloid leukemia. The CDR3 sequence: CAASRTNYNEQFF. The CDR3 DNA follows: TGTGCCGCCTCCCGGACAAACTACAATGAGCAGTTCTTC.